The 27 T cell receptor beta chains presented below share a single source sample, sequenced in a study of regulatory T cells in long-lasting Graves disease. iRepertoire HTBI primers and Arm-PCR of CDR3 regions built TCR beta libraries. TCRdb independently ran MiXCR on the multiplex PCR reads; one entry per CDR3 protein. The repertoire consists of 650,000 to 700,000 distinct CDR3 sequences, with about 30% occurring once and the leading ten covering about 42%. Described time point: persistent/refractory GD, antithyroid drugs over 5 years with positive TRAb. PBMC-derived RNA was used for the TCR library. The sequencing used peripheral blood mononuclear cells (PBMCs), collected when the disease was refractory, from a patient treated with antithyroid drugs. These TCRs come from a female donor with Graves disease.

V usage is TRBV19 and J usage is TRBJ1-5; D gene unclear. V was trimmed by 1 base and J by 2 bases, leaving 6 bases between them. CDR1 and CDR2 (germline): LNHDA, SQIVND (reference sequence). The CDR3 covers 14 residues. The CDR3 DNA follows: TGTGCCAGTAGTATAGTCAGCGGCAATCAGCCCCAGCATTTT. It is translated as CASSIVSGNQPQHF.

CDR3 protein: CASSDSQGGNTIYF. CDR3 sequence (DNA): TGTGCCAGCAGTGATTCGCAGGGAGGAAACACCATATATTTT. This rearrangement joins TRBV6-2 or TRBV6-3 to TRBJ1-3, with D tentatively TRBD1 (5 bases). This CDR3 spans 14 amino acids. CDR1 and CDR2 from the germline V gene are MNHEY and SVGEGT. Deletions cut 5 bases from V and 4 bases from J, with 12 bases between.

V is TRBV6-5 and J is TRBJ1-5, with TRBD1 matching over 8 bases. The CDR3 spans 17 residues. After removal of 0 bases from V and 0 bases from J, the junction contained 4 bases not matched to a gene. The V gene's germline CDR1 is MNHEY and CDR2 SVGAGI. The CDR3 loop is CASSYSSDRASNQPQHF. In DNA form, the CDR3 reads TGTGCCAGCAGTTACTCTTCGGACAGGGCTAGCAATCAGCCCCAGCATTTT.

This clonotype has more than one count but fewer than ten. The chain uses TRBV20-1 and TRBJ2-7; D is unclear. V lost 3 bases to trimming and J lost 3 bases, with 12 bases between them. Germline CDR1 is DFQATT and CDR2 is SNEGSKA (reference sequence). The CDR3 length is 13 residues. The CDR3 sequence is CSARRPAVYEQYF. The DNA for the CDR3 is TGCAGTGCTAGGCGACCGGCTGTCTACGAGCAGTACTTC.

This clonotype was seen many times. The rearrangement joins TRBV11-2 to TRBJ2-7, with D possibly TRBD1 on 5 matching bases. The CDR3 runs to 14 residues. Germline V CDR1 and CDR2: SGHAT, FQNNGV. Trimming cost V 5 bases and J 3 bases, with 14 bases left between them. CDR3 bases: TGTGCCAGCAGCAGGGGAACGTCCCTCTACGAGCAGTACTTC. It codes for CASSRGTSLYEQYF.

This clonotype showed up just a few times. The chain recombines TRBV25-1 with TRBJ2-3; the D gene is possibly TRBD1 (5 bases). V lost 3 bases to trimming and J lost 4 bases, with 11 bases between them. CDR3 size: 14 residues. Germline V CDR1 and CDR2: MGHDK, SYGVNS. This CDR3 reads CASSETEGADTQYF. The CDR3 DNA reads TGTGCCAGCAGTGAGACAGAAGGGGCAGATACGCAGTATTTT.

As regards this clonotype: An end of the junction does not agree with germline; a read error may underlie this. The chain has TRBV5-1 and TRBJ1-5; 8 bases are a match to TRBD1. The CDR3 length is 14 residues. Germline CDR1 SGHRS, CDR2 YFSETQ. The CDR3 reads CASSLGQDNQPQHF. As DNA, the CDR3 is TGTGCCAGCAGCCTGGGACAGGACAATCAGCCCCAGCATTTT.

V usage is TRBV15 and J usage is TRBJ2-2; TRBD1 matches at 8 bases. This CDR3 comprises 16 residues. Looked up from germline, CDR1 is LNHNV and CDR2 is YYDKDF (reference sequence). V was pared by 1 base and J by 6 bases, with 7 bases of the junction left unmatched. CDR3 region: CATSRGGQGASGELFF. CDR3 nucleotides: TGTGCCACCAGCAGAGGTGGGCAGGGGGCGTCCGGGGAGCTGTTTTTT.

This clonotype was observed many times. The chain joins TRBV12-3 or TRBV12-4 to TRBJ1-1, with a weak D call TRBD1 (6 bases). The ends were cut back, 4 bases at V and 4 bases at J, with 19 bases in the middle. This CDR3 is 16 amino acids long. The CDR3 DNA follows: TGTGCCAGCAGTTCCATGGACAGTCGGCGGGGCACTGAAGCTTTCTTT. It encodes CASSSMDSRRGTEAFF.

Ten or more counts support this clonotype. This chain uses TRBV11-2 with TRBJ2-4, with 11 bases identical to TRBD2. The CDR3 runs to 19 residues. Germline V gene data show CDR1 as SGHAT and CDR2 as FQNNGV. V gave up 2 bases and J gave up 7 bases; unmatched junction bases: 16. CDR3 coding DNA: TGTGCCAGCAGCTTACAGATTAGCGGGAGGGCCGTGTTTTTCAACATTCAGTACTTC. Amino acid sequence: CASSLQISGRAVFFNIQYF. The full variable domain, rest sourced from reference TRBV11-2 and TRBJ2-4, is EAGVAQSPRYKIIEKRQSVAFWCNPISGHATLYWYQQILGQGPKLLIQFQNNGVVDDSQLPKDRFSAERLKGVDSTLKIQPAKLEDSAVYLCASSLQISGRAVFFNIQYFGAGTRLSVL.

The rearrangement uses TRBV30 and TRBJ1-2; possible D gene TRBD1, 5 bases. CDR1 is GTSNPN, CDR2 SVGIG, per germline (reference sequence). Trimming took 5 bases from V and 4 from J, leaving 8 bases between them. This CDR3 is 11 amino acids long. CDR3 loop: CAWSGTYGYTF. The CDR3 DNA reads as TGTGCCTGGTCCGGGACCTATGGCTACACCTTC.

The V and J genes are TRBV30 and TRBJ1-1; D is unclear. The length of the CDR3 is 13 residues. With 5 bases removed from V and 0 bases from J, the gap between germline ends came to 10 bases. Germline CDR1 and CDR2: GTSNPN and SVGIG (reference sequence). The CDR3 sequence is CAWSPQVNTEAFF. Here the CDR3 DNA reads TGTGCCTGGTCGCCCCAGGTGAACACTGAAGCTTTCTTT.

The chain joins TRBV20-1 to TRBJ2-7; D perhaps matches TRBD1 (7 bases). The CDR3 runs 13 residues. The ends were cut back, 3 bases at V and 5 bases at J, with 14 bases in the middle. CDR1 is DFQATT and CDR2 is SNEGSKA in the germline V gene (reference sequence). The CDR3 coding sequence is TGCAGTGCTAGGGGCAGGGGGGTCCACGAGCAGTACTTC. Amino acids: CSARGRGVHEQYF.

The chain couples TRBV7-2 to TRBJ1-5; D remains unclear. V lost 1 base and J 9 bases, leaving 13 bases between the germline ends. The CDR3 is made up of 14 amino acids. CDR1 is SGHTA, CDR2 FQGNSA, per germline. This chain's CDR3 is CASSLVPIGAPQHF. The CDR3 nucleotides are TGTGCCAGCAGCTTAGTCCCCATCGGAGCGCCCCAGCATTTT.

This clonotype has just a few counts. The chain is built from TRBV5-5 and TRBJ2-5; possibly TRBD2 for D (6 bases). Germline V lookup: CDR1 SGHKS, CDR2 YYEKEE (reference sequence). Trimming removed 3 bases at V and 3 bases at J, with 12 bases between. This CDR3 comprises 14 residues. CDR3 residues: CASSWALAEETQYF. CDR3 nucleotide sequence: TGTGCCAGCAGCTGGGCGTTAGCGGAAGAGACCCAGTACTTC.

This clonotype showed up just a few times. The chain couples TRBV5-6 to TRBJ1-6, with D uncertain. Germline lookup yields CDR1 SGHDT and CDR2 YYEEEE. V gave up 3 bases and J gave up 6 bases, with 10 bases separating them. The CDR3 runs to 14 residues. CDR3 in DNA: TGTGCCAGCAGCTGGGGAGGCGTTAATTCACCCCTCCACTTT. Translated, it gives CASSWGGVNSPLHF.

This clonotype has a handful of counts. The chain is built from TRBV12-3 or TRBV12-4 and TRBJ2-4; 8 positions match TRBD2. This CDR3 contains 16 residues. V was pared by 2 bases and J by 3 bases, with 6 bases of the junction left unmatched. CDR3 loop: CASSLQREWGKNIQYF. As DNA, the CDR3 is TGTGCCAGCAGTTTACAGCGGGAGTGGGGCAAAAACATTCAGTACTTC.

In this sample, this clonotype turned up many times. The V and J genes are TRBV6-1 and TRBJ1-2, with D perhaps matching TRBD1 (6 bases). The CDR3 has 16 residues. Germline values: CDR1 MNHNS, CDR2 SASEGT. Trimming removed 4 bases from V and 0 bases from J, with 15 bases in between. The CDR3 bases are TGTGCCAGCAGTGGCCGATATTGGACAGCTAACTATGGCTACACCTTC. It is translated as CASSGRYWTANYGYTF.

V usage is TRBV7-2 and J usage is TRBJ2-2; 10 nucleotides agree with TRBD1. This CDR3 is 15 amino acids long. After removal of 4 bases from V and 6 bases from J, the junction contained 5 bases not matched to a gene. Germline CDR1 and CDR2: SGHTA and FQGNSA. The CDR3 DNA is TGTGCCAGCAGCTACTCCGGGACAGGGGCCGGGGAGCTGTTTTTT. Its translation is CASSYSGTGAGELFF.

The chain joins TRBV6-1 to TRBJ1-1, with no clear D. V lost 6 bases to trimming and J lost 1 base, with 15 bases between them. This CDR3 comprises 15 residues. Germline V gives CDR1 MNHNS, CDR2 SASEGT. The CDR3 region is CASRYQMWGNTEAFF. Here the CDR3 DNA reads TGTGCCAGCAGATACCAAATGTGGGGGAACACTGAAGCTTTCTTT.

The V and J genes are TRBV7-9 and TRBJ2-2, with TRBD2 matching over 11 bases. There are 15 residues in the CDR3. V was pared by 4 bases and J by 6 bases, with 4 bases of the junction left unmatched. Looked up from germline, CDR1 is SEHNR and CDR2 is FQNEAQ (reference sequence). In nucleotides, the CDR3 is TGTGCCAGCAGCTCTAGCGGGAGGAGCTCCGGGGAGCTGTTTTTT. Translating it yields CASSSSGRSSGELFF.

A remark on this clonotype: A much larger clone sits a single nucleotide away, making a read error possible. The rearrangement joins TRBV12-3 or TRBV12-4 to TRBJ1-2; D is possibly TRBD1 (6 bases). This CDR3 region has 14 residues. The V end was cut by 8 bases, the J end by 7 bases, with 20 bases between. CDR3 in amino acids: CASLGIQGICGYTF. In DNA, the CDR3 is TGTGCCAGCCTAGGTATACAGGGAATTTGTGGCTACACCTTC.

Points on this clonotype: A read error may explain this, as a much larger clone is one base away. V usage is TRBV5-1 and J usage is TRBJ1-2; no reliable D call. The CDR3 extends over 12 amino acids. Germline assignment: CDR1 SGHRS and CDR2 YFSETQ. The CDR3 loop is CAISPLGGGYTF. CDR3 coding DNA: TGCGCCATCAGCCCTCTGGGAGGCGGCTACACCTTC.

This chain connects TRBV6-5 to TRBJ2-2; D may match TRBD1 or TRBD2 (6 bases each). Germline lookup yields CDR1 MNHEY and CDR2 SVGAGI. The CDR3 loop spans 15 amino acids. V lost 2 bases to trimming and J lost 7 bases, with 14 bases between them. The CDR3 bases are TGTGCCAGCAGTTACCTTCGGGGGCACGGCGGGGAGCTGTTTTTT. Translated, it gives CASSYLRGHGGELFF.

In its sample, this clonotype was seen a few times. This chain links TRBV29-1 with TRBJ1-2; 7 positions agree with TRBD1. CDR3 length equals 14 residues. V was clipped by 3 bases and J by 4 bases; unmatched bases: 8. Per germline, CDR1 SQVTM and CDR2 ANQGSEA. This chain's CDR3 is CSVEERTGGYGYTF. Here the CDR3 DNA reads TGCAGCGTTGAGGAAAGGACAGGAGGCTATGGCTACACCTTC.

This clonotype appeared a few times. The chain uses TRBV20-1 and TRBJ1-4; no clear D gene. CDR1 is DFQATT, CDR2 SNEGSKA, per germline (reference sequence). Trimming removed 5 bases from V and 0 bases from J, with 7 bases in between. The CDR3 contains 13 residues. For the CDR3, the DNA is TGCAGTGCTTATAGGGCAACTAATGAAAAACTGTTTTTT. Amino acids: CSAYRATNEKLFF.

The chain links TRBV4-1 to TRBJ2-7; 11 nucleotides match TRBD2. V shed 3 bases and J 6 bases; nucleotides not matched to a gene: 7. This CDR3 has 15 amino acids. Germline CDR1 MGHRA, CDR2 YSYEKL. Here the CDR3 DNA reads TGCGCCAGCAGCCAGCAACACGGGACTAGCGGCGAGCAGTACTTC. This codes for CASSQQHGTSGEQYF.